The T cell receptor (beta chain) under discussion was sequenced for a study of somatic mutations in cytotoxic T cells in rheumatoid arthritis. Assay: immunoSEQ multiplex PCR; the TCRdb copy retains only in-frame clones and omits some. The repertoire holds 13,000 to 15,000 clones, with 72% as singletons. Germline CDR1 reads PRHDT; CDR2 reads FYEKMQ (reference sequence). CDR3 length: 13 residues. With V trimmed by 4 bases and J by 11 bases, 10 bases remained unmatched. This receptor was identified in an adult with rheumatoid arthritis. J is TRBJ1-1 and V is TRBV13; TRBD1 matches 7 bases. Sequencing was performed on CD8+ T cells sorted from blood. DNA for the CDR3: TGTGCCAGCAGCTACGGGACAGAGTTTGAGGCTTTCTTT. Its protein is CASSYGTEFEAFF.